These 3 T cell receptor beta chains share one sample of origin, sequenced in a study of radiation and T cells in renal cell carcinoma. Time point reported: blood 4 weeks post-SBRT, at nephrectomy. Stated treatment: 15 Gy SBRT to primary tumor, nephrectomy 4 weeks later. Only in-frame clones appear in the TCRdb table, and some are missing; sequencing was by immunoSEQ multiplex PCR. The repertoire holds tens of thousands of clones, with 70% to 80% as singletons. The source material was blood, sampled from a patient whose treatment included radiotherapy and nephrectomy. Receptors were obtained from a man in his 60s with renal cell carcinoma.

V is TRBV5-6 and J is TRBJ1-1; no definite D call. This CDR3 has 14 amino acids. Trimming left V 0 bases short and J 4 bases short, with 10 bases between. Germline V gives CDR1 SGHDT, CDR2 YYEEEE. The DNA for the CDR3 is TGTGCCAGCAGCTTGGCCAGGTTCAGCACTGAAGCTTTCTTT. Its translation: CASSLARFSTEAFF.

The chain uses TRBV4-3 and TRBJ2-4; 12 bases are shared with TRBD2. The germline V gene encodes CDR1 LGHNA and CDR2 YSLEER. V gave up 1 base and J gave up 0 bases; unmatched junction bases: 10. This CDR3 region has 20 residues. The CDR3 region is CASSQVLLAGGLLAKNIQYF. In DNA, the CDR3 is TGCGCCAGCAGCCAAGTACTCCTAGCGGGGGGGCTGCTAGCCAAAAACATTCAGTACTTC.

CDR3 loop: CASSLGPRYGYTF. The DNA for the CDR3 is TGTGCCAGCAGCCTGGGGCCTCGGTATGGCTACACCTTC. V usage is TRBV14 and J usage is TRBJ1-2; tentatively, D is TRBD1 (5 bases). The CDR3 has 13 residues. From germline, CDR1 is SGHDN and CDR2 FVKESK. V lost 4 bases and J lost 5, with 11 bases in between.